This TCR beta chain was captured in a study of shared clonotypes between healthy human individuals. The wider study: Two women and a few men aged 18 to 49 served as donors. Researchers assigned three CD4 naive, three CD4 memory, two CD8 naive and one CD8 memory plate to each donor.

In the CD4+ fraction, cells were divided into CD45RA+ naive and CD45RA-negative memory subsets. Some clones are missing from TCRdb's copy, which holds only in-frame ones; the method was immunoSEQ multiplex PCR. Of about 2.3 million clones listed, 85% to 95% are singletons. Germline CDR1 reads SGHRS; CDR2 reads YFSETQ. Trimming left V 1 base short and J 9 bases short, with 7 bases between. The length of the CDR3 is 12 residues. The TCR comes from a man in his late teens or twenties in good health. Some clones in this sample may be carry-over from other donors' samples. The sample comprised naive CD4+ T cells from PBMCs. Subset here: CD45RA+ positively selected. This chain links TRBV5-1 with TRBJ2-2; D is ambiguous. CDR3 sequence (DNA): TGCGCCAGCAGCTTGTATTTCCGGGAGCTGTTTTTT. Protein product: CASSLYFRELFF.